Judged by abundance, the clone carrying this TCR beta chain is medium-sized. Its antigen remains unknown. TCRdb processed the multiplex PCR reads anew with MiXCR; each CDR3 protein has one entry. The table includes around 19,000 distinct CDR3 sequences, approximately 31% detected once. The sample originates from a study of breast tumors, draining lymph nodes, adjacent tissues. Study-level findings and limits: Most tumor T cells seemingly derive from lymph node, then expand in tumor. Luminal-like breast cancer showed significantly higher tumor–nontumor repertoire similarity than basal-like.

The sequence was obtained from a female donor with breast cancer. Some clones in this sample may be carry-over from other donors' samples. Material: breast tumor tissue.

CDR3 nucleotides: TGTGCCAGCAGCCCCAGGGCGGGAGGGGTCACAGATACGCAGTATTTT. Protein product: CASSPRAGGVTDTQYF. The V and J genes are TRBV4-2 and TRBJ2-3, with TRBD2 identical over 9 bases. V dropped 4 bases and J dropped 2; count of bases not matched to a gene: 7. This CDR3 contains 16 residues. CDR1 and CDR2 (germline): LGHNA, YNFKEQ.